These T cell receptor beta chains were read from a single sample in a study of CD8 T cells in ankylosing spondylitis. Each CDR3 protein is one row after TCRdb ran MiXCR on the 5' RACE reads. The table has 300,000 to 400,000 distinct CDR3 sequences, approximately 20% seen once; the top ten hold about an eighth. The sequenced sample was blood, either unsorted or a sorted T cell fraction (not recorded which). The receptors were gathered from a male donor with ankylosing spondylitis or in good health (not recorded which). Both conserved end residues are part of each CDR3. A D gene is named only where the DNA matches it firmly. Clone sizes are given selectively: once, few, many, or a class where the clone is expanded.

abundance: few
j_gene: TRBJ1-5
v_gene: TRBV27
d_gene: NA
CDR3aa: CASSRTDRHYQPQHF
CDR3nt: TGTGCCAGCAGCCGGACAGACAGGCACTATCAGCCCCAGCATTTT

abundance: NA
j_gene: TRBJ2-7
v_gene: TRBV12-3/TRBV12-4
d_gene: TRBD1
CDR3aa: CASSFRDRGTYEQYF
CDR3nt: TGTGCCAGCAGTTTTCGAGACAGGGGGACCTACGAGCAGTACTTC

abundance: NA
j_gene: TRBJ2-3
v_gene: TRBV6-6
d_gene: NA
CDR3aa: CASSKLFSDTQYF
CDR3nt: TGTGCCAGCAGTAAACTTTTCTCAGATACGCAGTATTTT

abundance: few
j_gene: TRBJ2-7
v_gene: TRBV12-3/TRBV12-4
d_gene: TRBD1
CDR3aa: CASSYRDRSYEQYF
CDR3nt: TGTGCCAGCAGCTACCGGGACAGGTCCTACGAGCAGTACTTC

abundance: many
j_gene: TRBJ2-7
v_gene: TRBV12-3/TRBV12-4
d_gene: NA
CDR3aa: CASSGGEQYF
CDR3nt: TGTGCCAGCAGCGGGGGCGAGCAGTACTTC

abundance: few
j_gene: TRBJ2-7
v_gene: TRBV4-1
d_gene: NA
CDR3aa: CASSQVRGRDYEQYF
CDR3nt: TGCGCCAGCAGCCAAGTCCGTGGGAGAGACTACGAGCAGTACTTC

abundance: NA
j_gene: TRBJ2-3
v_gene: TRBV9
d_gene: NA
CDR3aa: CASSVMVGMGTDTQYF
CDR3nt: TGTGCCAGCAGCGTAATGGTGGGGATGGGCACAGATACGCAGTATTTT

abundance: NA
j_gene: TRBJ2-7
v_gene: TRBV12-3/TRBV12-4
d_gene: NA
CDR3aa: CASSPTQGWGTYEQYF
CDR3nt: TGTGCCAGCAGTCCGACACAGGGTTGGGGAACCTACGAGCAGTACTTC

abundance: NA
j_gene: TRBJ1-1
v_gene: TRBV6-1
d_gene: NA
CDR3aa: CASRTGGNTEAFF
CDR3nt: TGTGCCAGCAGGACCGGGGGCAACACTGAAGCTTTCTTT

abundance: few
j_gene: TRBJ1-2
v_gene: TRBV9
d_gene: NA
CDR3aa: CASSVGTQGGYGYTF
CDR3nt: TGTGCCAGCAGCGTTGGGACCCAAGGAGGCTATGGCTACACCTTC

abundance: NA
j_gene: TRBJ2-3
v_gene: TRBV6-5
d_gene: NA
CDR3aa: CASSYGSGTDTQYF
CDR3nt: TGTGCCAGCAGTTACGGGAGCGGCACAGATACGCAGTATTTT

abundance: NA
j_gene: TRBJ2-3
v_gene: TRBV6-1
d_gene: TRBD1
CDR3aa: CASSEDQRGLSTDTQYF
CDR3nt: TGTGCCAGCAGTGAAGATCAGAGGGGGCTAAGCACAGATACGCAGTATTTT

abundance: NA
j_gene: TRBJ2-7
v_gene: TRBV20-1
d_gene: NA
CDR3aa: CSARDLQGLTYEQYF
CDR3nt: TGCAGTGCTAGAGATCTCCAGGGTCTTACCTACGAGCAGTACTTC

abundance: few
j_gene: TRBJ1-2
v_gene: TRBV20-1
d_gene: TRBD1
CDR3aa: CSASPTGGGGYTF
CDR3nt: TGCAGTGCTAGCCCCACAGGGGGCGGTGGCTACACCTTC

abundance: NA
j_gene: TRBJ2-1
v_gene: TRBV7-9
d_gene: NA
CDR3aa: CASSSAAGEKNEQFF
CDR3nt: TGTGCCAGCAGCTCAGCAGCCGGGGAAAAGAATGAGCAGTTCTTC

abundance: NA
j_gene: TRBJ2-2
v_gene: TRBV20-1
d_gene: NA
CDR3aa: CSARDPRTNTGELFF
CDR3nt: TGCAGTGCTAGAGATCCCAGGACGAACACCGGGGAGCTGTTTTTT

abundance: NA
j_gene: TRBJ2-7
v_gene: TRBV20-1
d_gene: TRBD2
CDR3aa: CSARDLASGETYEQYF
CDR3nt: TGCAGTGCTAGAGATCTCGCTAGCGGGGAGACCTACGAGCAGTACTTC

abundance: few
j_gene: TRBJ2-6
v_gene: TRBV20-1
d_gene: TRBD1
CDR3aa: CSAQGGPGSGANVLTF
CDR3nt: TGCAGTGCTCAAGGGGGCCCGGGGTCTGGGGCCAACGTCCTGACTTTC

abundance: NA
j_gene: TRBJ2-7
v_gene: TRBV6-1
d_gene: NA
CDR3aa: CASSGTYGPYEQYF
CDR3nt: TGTGCCAGCTCCGGGACCTACGGTCCCTACGAGCAGTACTTC

abundance: few
j_gene: TRBJ2-7
v_gene: TRBV20-1
d_gene: NA
CDR3aa: CSASPGTASYEQYF
CDR3nt: TGCAGTGCTAGTCCCGGGACCGCCTCCTACGAGCAGTACTTC

abundance: many
j_gene: TRBJ2-7
v_gene: TRBV7-9
d_gene: NA
CDR3aa: CASSLVGAYEQYF
CDR3nt: TGTGCCAGCAGCCTCGTGGGGGCCTACGAGCAGTACTTC

abundance: NA
j_gene: TRBJ2-3
v_gene: TRBV30
d_gene: NA
CDR3aa: CAWTLGALSTDTQYF
CDR3nt: TGTGCCTGGACCCTGGGGGCGCTAAGCACAGATACGCAGTATTTT

abundance: few
j_gene: TRBJ1-5
v_gene: TRBV5-6
d_gene: NA
CDR3aa: CASSLVGQRNQPQHF
CDR3nt: TGTGCCAGCAGCTTGGTTGGGCAAAGGAATCAGCCCCAGCATTTT

abundance: many
j_gene: TRBJ2-1
v_gene: TRBV4-2
d_gene: NA
CDR3aa: CASSQDWEDYNEQFF
CDR3nt: TGTGCCAGCAGCCAAGATTGGGAAGATTACAATGAGCAGTTCTTC

abundance: few
j_gene: TRBJ2-3
v_gene: TRBV20-1
d_gene: NA
CDR3aa: CSARMVGDITDTQYF
CDR3nt: TGCAGTGCTAGGATGGTTGGAGATATCACAGATACGCAGTATTTT

abundance: few
j_gene: TRBJ2-2
v_gene: TRBV3-1
d_gene: NA
CDR3aa: CASSQESGPGELFF
CDR3nt: TGTGCCAGCAGCCAAGAGTCAGGGCCCGGGGAGCTGTTTTTT

abundance: NA
j_gene: TRBJ1-3
v_gene: TRBV28
d_gene: NA
CDR3aa: CASSPRPASGNTIYF
CDR3nt: TGTGCCAGCAGTCCTCGCCCAGCCTCTGGAAACACCATATATTTT

abundance: NA
j_gene: TRBJ2-5
v_gene: TRBV7-9
d_gene: NA
CDR3aa: CASSLRGRGQETQYF
CDR3nt: TGTGCCAGCAGCTTAAGGGGGAGAGGGCAAGAGACCCAGTACTTC

abundance: NA
j_gene: TRBJ2-1
v_gene: TRBV11-1
d_gene: TRBD1
CDR3aa: CASSLAGSGTGYYNEQFF
CDR3nt: TGTGCCAGCAGCTTAGCGGGTTCCGGGACAGGCTACTACAATGAGCAGTTCTTC

abundance: few
j_gene: TRBJ2-7
v_gene: TRBV15
d_gene: NA
CDR3aa: CATSKPGPSYEQYF
CDR3nt: TGTGCCACCAGCAAACCGGGACCCTCCTACGAGCAGTACTTC

abundance: NA
j_gene: TRBJ1-5
v_gene: TRBV20-1
d_gene: NA
CDR3aa: CSASTQHGDQPQHF
CDR3nt: TGCAGTGCTAGCACCCAACATGGGGATCAGCCCCAGCATTTT

abundance: NA
j_gene: TRBJ2-7
v_gene: TRBV11-2
d_gene: NA
CDR3aa: CASSLVSPDGGLYEQYF
CDR3nt: TGTGCCAGCAGCTTAGTTTCCCCTGACGGGGGGCTCTACGAGCAGTACTTC

abundance: NA
j_gene: TRBJ1-5
v_gene: TRBV4-1
d_gene: TRBD1
CDR3aa: CASSQSGGAGNQPQHF
CDR3nt: TGCGCCAGCAGCCAATCAGGGGGCGCGGGCAATCAGCCCCAGCATTTT

abundance: NA
j_gene: TRBJ2-3
v_gene: TRBV20-1
d_gene: NA
CDR3aa: CSARDHGESPTDTQYF
CDR3nt: TGCAGTGCTAGAGACCACGGGGAGTCTCCCACAGATACGCAGTATTTT

abundance: NA
j_gene: TRBJ2-2
v_gene: TRBV5-5
d_gene: NA
CDR3aa: CASSLYRQLTGELFF
CDR3nt: TGTGCCAGCAGCTTGTACCGACAGCTCACCGGGGAGCTGTTTTTT

abundance: many
j_gene: TRBJ2-2
v_gene: TRBV20-1
d_gene: NA
CDR3aa: CSARDRTTGELFF
CDR3nt: TGCAGTGCTAGAGACAGGACTACCGGGGAGCTGTTTTTT

abundance: NA
j_gene: TRBJ2-7
v_gene: TRBV4-1
d_gene: NA
CDR3aa: CASSHAGTYEQYF
CDR3nt: TGCGCCAGTTCCCATGCGGGGACCTACGAGCAGTACTTC

abundance: NA
j_gene: TRBJ2-3
v_gene: TRBV7-3
d_gene: TRBD2
CDR3aa: CASSPVAGGPPDTQYF
CDR3nt: TGTGCCAGCAGCCCCGTAGCGGGGGGGCCCCCAGATACGCAGTATTTT

abundance: few
j_gene: TRBJ2-1
v_gene: TRBV29-1
d_gene: TRBD1
CDR3aa: CSVGRGLGNEQFF
CDR3nt: TGCAGCGTTGGTAGGGGGCTAGGGAATGAGCAGTTCTTC

abundance: NA
j_gene: TRBJ2-5
v_gene: TRBV20-1
d_gene: NA
CDR3aa: CSARMIGLAPLGGQETQYF
CDR3nt: TGCAGTGCTAGGATGATCGGGCTAGCGCCCTTAGGGGGGCAAGAGACCCAGTACTTC

abundance: few
j_gene: TRBJ2-3
v_gene: TRBV7-9
d_gene: NA
CDR3aa: CASSGVPGGPDTQYF
CDR3nt: TGTGCCAGCAGCGGCGTACCGGGGGGCCCAGATACGCAGTATTTT

abundance: few
j_gene: TRBJ2-3
v_gene: TRBV4-1
d_gene: TRBD1
CDR3aa: CASSHGQGWTDTQYF
CDR3nt: TGCGCCAGCAGCCATGGACAGGGGTGGACAGATACGCAGTATTTT

abundance: few
j_gene: TRBJ2-2
v_gene: TRBV12-3/TRBV12-4
d_gene: TRBD1
CDR3aa: CASSFGGQGKDGELFF
CDR3nt: TGTGCCAGCAGTTTTGGGGGACAGGGAAAGGACGGGGAGCTGTTTTTT

abundance: NA
j_gene: TRBJ2-7
v_gene: TRBV27
d_gene: NA
CDR3aa: CASSLSQGQVSYEQYF
CDR3nt: TGTGCCAGCAGTTTATCGCAGGGGCAGGTGTCCTACGAGCAGTACTTC

abundance: NA
j_gene: TRBJ2-2
v_gene: TRBV27
d_gene: TRBD2
CDR3aa: CASSDWTSLGELFF
CDR3nt: TGTGCCAGCAGTGACTGGACTAGCCTCGGGGAGCTGTTTTTT

abundance: NA
j_gene: TRBJ2-3
v_gene: TRBV11-2
d_gene: NA
CDR3aa: CASSLGVTRKADTQYF
CDR3nt: TGTGCCAGCAGCTTGGGGGTGACAAGAAAGGCAGATACGCAGTATTTT

abundance: NA
j_gene: TRBJ2-7
v_gene: TRBV15
d_gene: NA
CDR3aa: CATSRVPYEQYF
CDR3nt: TGTGCCACCAGCAGAGTCCCCTACGAGCAGTACTTC

abundance: NA
j_gene: TRBJ2-1
v_gene: TRBV12-3/TRBV12-4
d_gene: TRBD2
CDR3aa: CASSFASGYNEQFF
CDR3nt: TGTGCCAGCAGTTTTGCTAGCGGTTACAATGAGCAGTTCTTC

abundance: few
j_gene: TRBJ2-7
v_gene: TRBV3-1
d_gene: NA
CDR3aa: CASSQSVDEQYF
CDR3nt: TGTGCCAGCAGCCAATCTGTGGACGAGCAGTACTTC

abundance: NA
j_gene: TRBJ2-7
v_gene: TRBV28
d_gene: NA
CDR3aa: CASSLPPTRGNEQYF
CDR3nt: TGTGCCAGCAGTTTGCCTCCGACTAGGGGAAACGAGCAGTACTTC

abundance: NA
j_gene: TRBJ2-2
v_gene: TRBV10-2
d_gene: NA
CDR3aa: CASSEFEYIYTGELFF
CDR3nt: TGCGCCAGCAGTGAGTTCGAGTACATCTACACCGGGGAGCTGTTTTTT

abundance: NA
j_gene: TRBJ2-7
v_gene: TRBV4-1
d_gene: NA
CDR3aa: CASSQVWGVGATSYEQYF
CDR3nt: TGCGCCAGCAGCCAAGTCTGGGGTGTTGGGGCTACTTCCTACGAGCAGTACTTC

abundance: few
j_gene: TRBJ2-3
v_gene: TRBV27
d_gene: TRBD1
CDR3aa: CASSFLWGQDRDTQYF
CDR3nt: TGTGCCAGCAGTTTCCTTTGGGGACAGGACAGGGATACGCAGTATTTT

abundance: many
j_gene: TRBJ1-1
v_gene: TRBV6-6
d_gene: NA
CDR3aa: CASSYSNTEAFF
CDR3nt: TGTGCCAGCAGTTATTCGAACACTGAAGCTTTCTTT

abundance: many
j_gene: TRBJ2-3
v_gene: TRBV12-3/TRBV12-4
d_gene: NA
CDR3aa: CASSLLEGMGTDTQYF
CDR3nt: TGTGCCAGCAGTCTCCTGGAAGGGATGGGCACAGATACGCAGTATTTT

abundance: few
j_gene: TRBJ2-4
v_gene: TRBV24-1
d_gene: TRBD1
CDR3aa: CATSDNRGTKNIQYF
CDR3nt: TGTGCCACCAGTGACAACAGGGGTACCAAAAACATTCAGTACTTC

abundance: NA
j_gene: TRBJ2-2
v_gene: TRBV12-3/TRBV12-4
d_gene: TRBD2
CDR3aa: CASSSSGGIGELFF
CDR3nt: TGTGCCAGCAGTTCCAGCGGGGGGATCGGGGAGCTGTTTTTT

abundance: NA
j_gene: TRBJ2-1
v_gene: TRBV9
d_gene: NA
CDR3aa: CASTQQAGLSYNEQFF
CDR3nt: TGTGCCAGCACCCAGCAGGCAGGGCTCTCCTACAATGAGCAGTTCTTC